The next 6 T cell receptor beta chains were all read from a single sample in a study of human thymus T cells. During corrective heart surgery, resections were taken, and the thymus tissue came from them. The table came from immunoSEQ multiplex PCR; TCRdb's copy has only in-frame clones and leaves some out. The data show 120,000 or so clones, over 85% seen once. The sample comprised thymus tissue. These receptors were obtained from a boy younger than two with a congenital heart defect but otherwise immunologically healthy.

J is TRBJ1-3 and V is TRBV28; D not resolved. This CDR3 region has 15 residues. Germline V gene data show CDR1 as MDHEN and CDR2 as SYDVKM. V lost 8 bases to trimming and J lost 8 bases, with 22 bases between them. The CDR3 loop is CASFGVEGGGDTIYF. The CDR3 coding sequence is TGTGCCAGCTTTGGCGTCGAGGGAGGTGGCGACACCATATATTTT.

The genes are TRBV10-2 and TRBJ1-2; no clear D gene. This CDR3 comprises 16 residues. Germline assignment: CDR1 WSHSY and CDR2 SAAADI. V was trimmed by 6 bases and J by 0 bases, leaving 17 bases between them. CDR3 in DNA: TGCGCCAGCAGCCCCCCAGACATTAGTCCTAACTATGGCTACACCTTC. Translated: CASSPPDISPNYGYTF.

J is TRBJ2-4 and V is TRBV28, with unresolved D. Germline lookup yields CDR1 MDHEN and CDR2 SYDVKM. The CDR3 runs 14 residues. V was pared by 7 bases and J by 7 bases, with 17 bases between. The CDR3 DNA reads as TGTGCCAGCACTAGACCGGGTAAAGTGAACATTCAGTACTTC. It translates to CASTRPGKVNIQYF.

CDR3 nucleotide sequence: TGTGCCAGCAGCTTAAGGACAGGAATAGACTATGGCTACACCTTC. It translates to CASSLRTGIDYGYTF. V usage is TRBV9 and J usage is TRBJ1-2; 7 nucleotides match TRBD1. The CDR3 covers 15 residues. Germline-derived CDR1 and CDR2 are SGDLS and YYNGEE. V gave up 4 bases and J gave up 3 bases; unmatched junction bases: 9.

The gene calls are TRBV6-1 and TRBJ1-2, with TRBD1 as a possible D gene (5 bases). Germline V gene sequence: CDR1 MNHNS, CDR2 SASEGT. The CDR3 contains 11 residues. V gave up 11 bases and J gave up 4 bases, with 11 bases separating them. The CDR3 coding sequence is TGTGCCGGGGTCGGGGGCTATGGCTACACCTTC. Translated, it gives CAGVGGYGYTF.

V gene TRBV6-5 combines with J gene TRBJ2-7, with D possibly matching TRBD1 (7 bases). Trimming took off 2 bases at V and 5 bases at J, with 13 bases between the two ends. The CDR3 runs 14 residues. Germline CDR1 MNHEY, CDR2 SVGAGI. The CDR3 sequence is CASSYGGGPDEQYF. CDR3 sequence (DNA): TGTGCCAGCAGTTACGGAGGGGGCCCCGACGAGCAGTACTTC.